This TCR beta chain comes out of a study of identical twins. General observations from the study: Partial confounding of zero-insertion analyses by invariant MAIT and iNKT cells was possible.

The CDR3 is 13 residues long. The germline gives CDR1 ENHRY, CDR2 SYGVKD. Trimming took off 6 bases at V and 5 bases at J, with 10 bases between the two ends. Donors were all healthy Caucasians. Addition of a universal primer site occurred through template switching, and cDNA carried unique molecular identifiers. TCRdb fed the 5' RACE reads into MiXCR, producing one record per CDR3 protein. Among roughly 540,000 distinct CDR3 sequences, roughly a fifth were seen once, and the ten largest hold under 0.95%. Notes on this clonotype: No antigen is known for it.

This sample was also put to use in a study of T cells expressing NK-cell markers. That work states: Once again these clonotypes came out on top in the CD3+CD56-NKG2C+ fraction of a few donors.

The sample taken for sequencing was CD4+ T cells sorted from blood. The chain carries TRBV10-3 and TRBJ2-2; unclear D gene. This TCR came from a woman aged 18-29 years in good health. The CDR3 sequence is CAISIGPTGELFF. The CDR3 region has the DNA TGTGCCATCAGCATTGGACCGACCGGGGAGCTGTTTTTT.